The rows below give T cell receptor beta chains drawn from one sample of a study of cytomegalovirus exposure and HLA in healthy donors. Profiled with immunoSEQ multiplex PCR; TCRdb holds only in-frame clones, not every one. This table has roughly 200,000 clones, 80% to 90% appearing once. The sequencing input was PBMCs. The receptors here all came from a woman younger than 45 in good health and CMV-seronegative. Both conserved end residues are part of each CDR3. A D gene is named only where the DNA matches it firmly. Expanded clones are given a class, and other clones once, few, many or no size at all.

j_gene	len	abundance	d_gene	v_gene	CDR3nt	CDR3aa
TRBJ1-2	15	NA	NA	TRBV6-6	TGTGCCAGCTGGGTGCTCAGGGGCTCTAACTATGGCTACACCTTC	CASWVLRGSNYGYTF
TRBJ1-3	15	NA	TRBD1	TRBV11-2	TGTGCCAGCAGCTTCCAGGGGGTAATCGGAAACACCATATATTTT	CASSFQGVIGNTIYF
TRBJ1-2	13	few	TRBD1	TRBV5-6	TGTGCCAGCAGCTCCCAGGGGGTCAATGGCTACACCTTC	CASSSQGVNGYTF
TRBJ2-5	15	NA	TRBD2	TRBV9	TGTGCCAGCAGCCCCCCTAGCGGATTCCAAGAGACCCAGTACTTC	CASSPPSGFQETQYF
TRBJ1-2	13	NA	NA	TRBV7-3	TGTGCCAGCAGCTCCCATCCGGGGGAGGGCTACACCTTC	CASSSHPGEGYTF
TRBJ1-2	13	NA	TRBD1	TRBV5-6	TGTGCCAGCAGCTATCGACAGGGGAGGCTCTACACCTTC	CASSYRQGRLYTF
TRBJ2-1	14	few	TRBD2	TRBV28	TGTGCCACCCACCTAGCGGGAGGGATGGATGAGCAGTTCTTC	CATHLAGGMDEQFF
TRBJ2-7	16	once	NA	TRBV7-7	TGTGCTAGCAGCTTAGTACGCGAAAAGTATACTTACGAGCAGTACTTC	CASSLVREKYTYEQYF
TRBJ2-1	16	NA	TRBD2	TRBV5-1	TGCGCCAGCAGCCCCCTGGGACTAGCGAGCTACAATGAGCAGTTCTTC	CASSPLGLASYNEQFF
TRBJ2-1	14	NA	TRBD2	TRBV29-1	TGCAGCGTTCCGACAGCGGGGGGGCTTAATGAGCAGTTCTTC	CSVPTAGGLNEQFF
TRBJ1-1	14	NA	TRBD1	TRBV5-5	TGTGCCAGCAGCTTGGACAGGGGGCAAAGTGAAGCTTTCTTT	CASSLDRGQSEAFF
TRBJ1-2	15	NA	TRBD1	TRBV5-1	TGCGCCAGCAGCTTGGCCACAGGGGGCAGCTATGGCTACACCTTC	CASSLATGGSYGYTF
TRBJ2-7	16	NA	TRBD1	TRBV6-6	TGTGCCAGCAGTTACGGCATCCGGGACAGGTCCTACGAGCAGTACTTC	CASSYGIRDRSYEQYF
TRBJ2-1	15	NA	NA	TRBV21-1	TGTGCCAGCAGCAACAGGCGGGAAGACTACAATGAGCAGTTCTTC	CASSNRREDYNEQFF
TRBJ2-7	14	NA	TRBD1	TRBV5-6	TGTGCCAGCAGCGGAAGACAGGGATTCTACGAGCAGTACTTC	CASSGRQGFYEQYF
TRBJ2-7	14	NA	TRBD1	TRBV30	TGTGCCTGGAGTCCTCGGACAGGCAGCTACGAGCAGTACTTC	CAWSPRTGSYEQYF
TRBJ2-4	16	NA	NA	TRBV4-1	TGCGCCAGCAGCCGAACACAGGGTCTAGCCAAAAACATTCAGTACTTC	CASSRTQGLAKNIQYF
TRBJ1-2	13	NA	NA	TRBV7-9	TGTGCCAGCAGCCTGGAGACCCTCTATGGCTACACCTTC	CASSLETLYGYTF
TRBJ2-7	16	NA	NA	TRBV7-3	TGTGCCAGCAGCACTAACCTAGGGGCAGGGGTGAGTGAGCAGTACTTC	CASSTNLGAGVSEQYF
TRBJ1-2	13	NA	NA	TRBV27	TGTGCCAGCAGTTTATCCGGGAACTATGGCTACACCTTC	CASSLSGNYGYTF
TRBJ1-1	15	NA	NA	TRBV28	TGTGCCAGCAGTTTAGTGCGTACGGGTAAGCCTGAAGCTTTCTTT	CASSLVRTGKPEAFF
TRBJ1-5	14	NA	NA	TRBV5-1	TGCGCCAGCAGCAGCGGGACAAATAATCAGCCCCAGCATTTT	CASSSGTNNQPQHF
TRBJ2-2	15	NA	TRBD2	TRBV7-2	TGTGCCAGCAGCTTAACTAGCGGGGGCCCCGGGGAGCTGTTTTTT	CASSLTSGGPGELFF
TRBJ1-2	14	NA	NA	TRBV5-1	TGCGCCAGCAGCAACCTACAGGGAAGCTATGTCTACACCTTC	CASSNLQGSYVYTF
TRBJ1-2	18	NA	NA	TRBV4-1	TGCGCCAGCAGCCAAGCCCTGAGAGTGGGCAAACCTAACTATGGCTACACCTTC	CASSQALRVGKPNYGYTF
TRBJ2-1	18	NA	TRBD2	TRBV9	TGTGCCAGCAGCTCCCGAATCCCCCCTAGCGGGCCGGGTGATGAGCAGTTCTTC	CASSSRIPPSGPGDEQFF
TRBJ2-5	17	few	NA	TRBV7-6	TGTGCCAGCAGCTTTAGTGGGGTCGCCAGGGCTGATGAGACCCAGTACTTC	CASSFSGVARADETQYF
TRBJ2-5	14	few	TRBD2	TRBV30	TGTGCCTGGAGTCGGGGACTAGCGGTGGAGACCCAGTACTTC	CAWSRGLAVETQYF
TRBJ2-7	19	NA	NA	TRBV19	TGTGCCAGTAGTATAGTGGACAACCTAAAACCCAGGGCCCACTACGAGCAGTACTTC	CASSIVDNLKPRAHYEQYF
TRBJ2-2	16	NA	TRBD2	TRBV6-4	TGTGCCAGCAGCCCACTAGCGGGGCAAGAGGCCGGGGAGCTGTTTTTT	CASSPLAGQEAGELFF
TRBJ1-5	13	NA	NA	TRBV7-8	TGTGCCAGCAGCTTGGGTGGGCATCAGCCCCAGCATTTT	CASSLGGHQPQHF
TRBJ2-2	14	NA	NA	TRBV5-1	TGCGCCAGCAGCTCGGGGACGAACACCGGGGAGCTGTTTTTT	CASSSGTNTGELFF
TRBJ1-1	13	NA	NA	TRBV19	TGTGCCAGTAGTTTGCAGGGAAACACTGAAGCTTTCTTT	CASSLQGNTEAFF
TRBJ1-5	16	NA	NA	TRBV28	TGTGCCAGCAGTTCGAGGCCCAAGGGGAGCAATCAGCCCCAGCATTTT	CASSSRPKGSNQPQHF
TRBJ2-3	12	NA	TRBD2	TRBV7-8	TGTGCCAGCAGCGGGACTAGAGATACGCAGTATTTT	CASSGTRDTQYF
TRBJ2-3	14	few	NA	TRBV28	TGTGCCAGCAGCCCCACCCACGGTCCAGATACGCAGTATTTT	CASSPTHGPDTQYF
TRBJ2-1	15	once	TRBD1	TRBV5-1	TGCGCCAGCAGCTTGGGACAGGGGGGGGGAAATGAGCAGTTCTTC	CASSLGQGGGNEQFF
TRBJ2-1	15	NA	TRBD2	TRBV5-1	TGCGCCAGCAGCTTGCAGGTGGCGGGGGGCGATGAGCAGTTCTTC	CASSLQVAGGDEQFF
TRBJ2-7	14	NA	TRBD2	TRBV29-1	TGCAGCGTCGTCCCTCTAGCGGGGACCTACGAGCAGTACTTC	CSVVPLAGTYEQYF
TRBJ2-1	16	once	TRBD1	TRBV7-2	TGTGCCAGCAGCTTCCCCCTGGACAGGACTCGCAATGAGCAGTTCTTC	CASSFPLDRTRNEQFF
TRBJ2-6	13	few	TRBD2	TRBV27	TGTGCCAGCAGCCTGGGAGGGCCCAACGTCCTGACTTTC	CASSLGGPNVLTF
TRBJ1-2	15	NA	TRBD1	TRBV28	TGTGCCAGCAGACAGGGGGCAGTACATAACTATGGCTACACCTTC	CASRQGAVHNYGYTF
TRBJ2-1	15	few	TRBD1	TRBV18	TGTGCCAGCTCACCTCCCGGGACAGGGGACAATGAGCAGTTCTTC	CASSPPGTGDNEQFF
TRBJ1-6	15	NA	TRBD1	TRBV7-2	TGTGCCAGCAGCTTAGGTGGGGGGACAGAGTCACCCCTCCACTTT	CASSLGGGTESPLHF